This TCR beta chain was sequenced in a study of T-cell reconstitution after alpha-beta-depleted transplantation in children. The CDR3 is made up of 12 amino acids. CDR1 is ENHRY and CDR2 is SYGVKD in the germline V gene. V lost 10 bases to trimming and J lost 6 bases, with 12 bases between them. Preparing the TCRbeta library involved the use of unique molecular identifiers. In TCRdb, the PCR reads were re-called with MiXCR into one record per CDR3 protein. This table holds around 580,000 distinct CDR3 sequences, 25% to 30% found once. The material sequenced was PBMCs, taken before TCRalphabeta/CD19-depleted stem cell transplant. The clonotype comes from a boy in the first two years of life with Wiskott-Aldrich syndrome, due to receive a stem cell transplant. This sequence joins TRBV10-3 and TRBJ2-2; maybe TRBD2 (6 bases). The CDR3 reads CATSGRPGELFF. For the CDR3, the DNA is TGTGCCACCTCAGGGAGGCCCGGGGAGCTGTTTTTT.